The T cell receptor beta chain under discussion was sequenced for a study of control samples from healthy donors and cancer patients. Measured with immunoSEQ multiplex PCR; TCRdb has only the in-frame clones, and not every one. The sample yields some 150,000 clones, 90% to 95% seen once. The sequenced material came from blood. This receptor was identified in a man aged 35 to 55 in good health.

CDR3: CATSDPTETYEQYF. The DNA of the CDR3 is TGTGCCACCAGTGATCCGACAGAGACCTACGAGCAGTACTTC. The chain is built from TRBV24-1 and TRBJ2-7; D might be TRBD1 (5 bases). Trimming shortened V by 3 bases and J by 2 bases, and 10 bases separated the two germline ends. Germline V gene data show CDR1 as KGHDR and CDR2 as SFDVKD. This CDR3 has 14 residues.